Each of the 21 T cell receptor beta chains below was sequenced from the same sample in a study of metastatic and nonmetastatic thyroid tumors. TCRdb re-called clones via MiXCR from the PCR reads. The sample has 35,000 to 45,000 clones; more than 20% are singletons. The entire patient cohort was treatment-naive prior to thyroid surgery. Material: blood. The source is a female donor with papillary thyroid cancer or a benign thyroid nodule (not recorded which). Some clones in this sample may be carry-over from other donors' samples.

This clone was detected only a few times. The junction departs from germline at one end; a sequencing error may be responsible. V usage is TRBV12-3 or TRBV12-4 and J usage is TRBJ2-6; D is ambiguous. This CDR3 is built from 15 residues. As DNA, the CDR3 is TGTGCCAGCAGTTTATGGATACATGGGGACAACGTCCTGACTTTC. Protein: CASSLWIHGDNVLTF.

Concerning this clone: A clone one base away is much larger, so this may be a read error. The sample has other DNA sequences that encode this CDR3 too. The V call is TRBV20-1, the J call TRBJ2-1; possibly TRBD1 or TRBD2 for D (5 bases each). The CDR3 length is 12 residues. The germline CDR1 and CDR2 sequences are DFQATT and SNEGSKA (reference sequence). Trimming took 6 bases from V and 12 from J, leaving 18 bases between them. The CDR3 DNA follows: TGCAGTGCGAGGAACCCGGGACGTTTGCAGTTCTTC. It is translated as CSARNPGRLQFF.

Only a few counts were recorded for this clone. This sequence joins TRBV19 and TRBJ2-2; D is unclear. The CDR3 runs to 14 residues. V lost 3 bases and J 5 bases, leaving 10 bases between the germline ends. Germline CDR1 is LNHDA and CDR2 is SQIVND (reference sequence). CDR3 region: CASSIMEFTGELFF. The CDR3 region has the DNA TGTGCCAGTAGTATTATGGAATTTACCGGGGAGCTGTTTTTT.

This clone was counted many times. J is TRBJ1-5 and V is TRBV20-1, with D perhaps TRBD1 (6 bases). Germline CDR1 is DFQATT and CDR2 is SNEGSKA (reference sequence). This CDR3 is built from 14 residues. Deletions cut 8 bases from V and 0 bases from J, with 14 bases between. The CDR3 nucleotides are TGCAGTAGTAGAACAGGGTATAGCAATCAGCCCCAGCATTTT. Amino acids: CSSRTGYSNQPQHF.

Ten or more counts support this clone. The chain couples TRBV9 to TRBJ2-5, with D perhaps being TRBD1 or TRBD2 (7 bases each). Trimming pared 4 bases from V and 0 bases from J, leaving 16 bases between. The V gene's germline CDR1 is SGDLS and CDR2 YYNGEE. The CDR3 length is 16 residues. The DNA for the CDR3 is TGTGCCAGCAGCACCCAGACAGGGAGGGACCAAGAGACCCAGTACTTC. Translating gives CASSTQTGRDQETQYF.

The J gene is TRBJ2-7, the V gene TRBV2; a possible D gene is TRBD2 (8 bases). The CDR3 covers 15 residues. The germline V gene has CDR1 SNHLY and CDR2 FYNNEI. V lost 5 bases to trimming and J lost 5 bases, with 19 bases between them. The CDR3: CASSTGQAGGDEQYF. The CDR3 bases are TGTGCCAGCAGTACCGGACAGGCCGGGGGGGACGAGCAGTACTTC.

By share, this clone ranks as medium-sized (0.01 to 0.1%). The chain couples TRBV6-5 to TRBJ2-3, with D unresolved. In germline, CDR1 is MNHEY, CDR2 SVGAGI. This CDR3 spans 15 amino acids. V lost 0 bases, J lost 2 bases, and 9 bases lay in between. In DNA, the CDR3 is TGTGCCAGCAGTTACTCGATAGCAGACACAGATACGCAGTATTTT. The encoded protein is CASSYSIADTDTQYF.

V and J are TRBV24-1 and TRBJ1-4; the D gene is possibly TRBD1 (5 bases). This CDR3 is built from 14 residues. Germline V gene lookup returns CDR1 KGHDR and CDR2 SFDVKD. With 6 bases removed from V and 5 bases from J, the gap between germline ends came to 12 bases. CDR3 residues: CATSPGTGNEKLFF. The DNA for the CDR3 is TGTGCCACCAGTCCCGGGACTGGCAATGAAAAACTGTTTTTT.

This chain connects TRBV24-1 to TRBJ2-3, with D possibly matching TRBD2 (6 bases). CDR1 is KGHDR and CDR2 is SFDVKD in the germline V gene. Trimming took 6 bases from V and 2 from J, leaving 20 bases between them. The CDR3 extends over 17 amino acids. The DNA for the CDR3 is TGTGCCACCAGTCACGTTAACCGGGACTTCAACACAGATACGCAGTATTTT. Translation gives CATSHVNRDFNTDTQYF.

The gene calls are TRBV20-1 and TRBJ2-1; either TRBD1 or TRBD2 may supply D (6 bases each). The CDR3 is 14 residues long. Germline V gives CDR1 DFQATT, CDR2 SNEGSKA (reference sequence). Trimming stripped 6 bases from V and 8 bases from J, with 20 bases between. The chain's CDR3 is CSALYRRGNDEQFF. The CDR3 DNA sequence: TGCAGTGCCCTATATCGGAGGGGGAATGATGAGCAGTTCTTC.

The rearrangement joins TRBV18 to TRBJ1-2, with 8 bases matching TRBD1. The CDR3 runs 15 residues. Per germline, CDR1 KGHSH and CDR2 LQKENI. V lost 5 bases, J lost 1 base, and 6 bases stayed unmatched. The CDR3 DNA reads TGTGCCAGCTCAACCGGGACAGGCCGTAACTATGGCTACACCTTC. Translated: CASSTGTGRNYGYTF.

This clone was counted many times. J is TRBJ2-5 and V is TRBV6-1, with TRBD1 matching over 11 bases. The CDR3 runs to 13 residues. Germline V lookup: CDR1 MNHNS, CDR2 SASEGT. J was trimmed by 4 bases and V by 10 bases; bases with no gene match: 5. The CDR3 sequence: CATLGQGVETQYF. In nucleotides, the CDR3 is TGTGCCACGCTGGGACAGGGGGTAGAGACCCAGTACTTC.

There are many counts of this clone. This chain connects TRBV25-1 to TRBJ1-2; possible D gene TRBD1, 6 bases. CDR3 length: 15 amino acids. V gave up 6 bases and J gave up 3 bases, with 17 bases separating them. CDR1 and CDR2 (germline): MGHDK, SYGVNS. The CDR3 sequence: CASSRTVEEDYGYTF. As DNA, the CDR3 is TGTGCCAGCAGCCGGACAGTGGAAGAAGACTATGGCTACACCTTC.

CDR3 coding DNA: TGTGCCTGCCAGCCCAGGGGTCCCTACGAGCAGTACTTC. Translated: CACQPRGPYEQYF. The chain carries TRBV30 and TRBJ2-7; D is perhaps TRBD1 (6 bases). The V gene's germline CDR1 is GTSNPN and CDR2 SVGIG (reference sequence). Trimming removed 6 bases from V and 2 bases from J, with 14 bases in between. The CDR3 totals 13 residues.

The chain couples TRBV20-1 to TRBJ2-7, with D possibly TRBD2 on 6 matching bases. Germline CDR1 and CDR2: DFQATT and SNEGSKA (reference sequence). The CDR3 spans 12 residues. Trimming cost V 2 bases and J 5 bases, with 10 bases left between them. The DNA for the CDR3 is TGCAGTGCTAGACTCGGGAGCGACGAGCAGTACTTC. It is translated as CSARLGSDEQYF.

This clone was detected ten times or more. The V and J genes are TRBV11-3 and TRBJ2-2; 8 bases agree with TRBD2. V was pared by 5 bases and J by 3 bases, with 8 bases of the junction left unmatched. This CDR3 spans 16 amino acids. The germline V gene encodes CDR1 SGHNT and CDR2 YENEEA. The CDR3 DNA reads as TGTGCCAGCAGCCCAAGCGGGGGAGTTGACACCGGGGAGCTGTTTTTT. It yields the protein CASSPSGGVDTGELFF.

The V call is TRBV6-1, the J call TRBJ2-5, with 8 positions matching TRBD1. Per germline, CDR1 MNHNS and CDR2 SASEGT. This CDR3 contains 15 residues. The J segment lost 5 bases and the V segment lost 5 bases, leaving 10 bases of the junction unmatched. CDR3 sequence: CASSISGTGRETQYF. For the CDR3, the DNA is TGTGCCAGCAGTATATCCGGGACAGGAAGGGAGACCCAGTACTTC.

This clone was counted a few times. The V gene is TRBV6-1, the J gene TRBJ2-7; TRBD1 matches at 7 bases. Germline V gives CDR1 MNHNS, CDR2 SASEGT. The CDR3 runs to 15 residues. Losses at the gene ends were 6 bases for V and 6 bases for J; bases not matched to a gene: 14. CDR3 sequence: CASRERWGQTGEQYF. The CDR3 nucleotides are TGTGCCAGCAGAGAAAGGTGGGGACAGACTGGCGAGCAGTACTTC.

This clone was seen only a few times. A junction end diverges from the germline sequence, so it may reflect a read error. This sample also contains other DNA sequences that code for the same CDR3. The CDR3 DNA sequence: TGTGCCAGCAGTGTAAGCCGGACGGGGGGACAGCCACAGCATTTT. It translates to CASSVSRTGGQPQHF. The chain combines TRBV27 with TRBJ1-5, with 7 positions matching TRBD1. Germline V CDR1 and CDR2: MNHEY, SMNVEV (reference sequence). This CDR3 region has 15 residues.

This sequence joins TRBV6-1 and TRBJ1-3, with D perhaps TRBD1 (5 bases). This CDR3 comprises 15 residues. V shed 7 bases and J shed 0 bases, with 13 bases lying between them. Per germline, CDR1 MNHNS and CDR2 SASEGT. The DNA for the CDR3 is TGTGCCAGCATGTACGACAGAAACTCTGGAAACACCATATATTTT. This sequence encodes CASMYDRNSGNTIYF.

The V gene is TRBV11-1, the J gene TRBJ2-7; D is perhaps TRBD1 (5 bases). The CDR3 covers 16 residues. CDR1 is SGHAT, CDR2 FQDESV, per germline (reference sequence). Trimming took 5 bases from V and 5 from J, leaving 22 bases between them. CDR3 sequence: CASSQTRQLAYHEQYF. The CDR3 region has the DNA TGTGCCAGCAGCCAGACGAGACAGTTGGCTTACCACGAGCAGTACTTC. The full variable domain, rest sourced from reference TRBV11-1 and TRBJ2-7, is EAEVAQSPRYKITEKSQAVAFWCDPISGHATLYWYRQILGQGPELLVQFQDESVVDDSQLPKDRFSAERLKGVDSTLKIQPAELGDSAMYLCASSQTRQLAYHEQYFGPGTRLTVT.